Following are 20 T cell receptor beta chains from one sample sequenced in a study of blood T cell repertoires in COVID-19. Sequenced by immunoSEQ multiplex PCR; TCRdb stores in-frame clones only, minus some. Of fewer than 200,000 clones detected, 75% to 90% appear once; the ten largest clones hold approximately 8.9%. The sample consisted of peripheral blood. All receptors come from a woman in her sixties or seventies with acute or convalescent COVID-19.

This rearrangement joins TRBV3-1 (or the pseudogene TRBV3-2) to TRBJ1-1; 8 positions agree with TRBD1. This CDR3 region has 15 residues. The germline V gene encodes CDR1 LGHDT and CDR2 YNNKEL (reference sequence). Trimming cost V 4 bases and J 5 bases; bases outside gene matches: 9. The CDR3 nucleotides are TGTGCCAGCAGCCGAAGACAGGGGAGTAAAACTGAAGCTTTCTTT. It translates to CASSRRQGSKTEAFF.

This clone was detected once. V gene TRBV2 combines with J gene TRBJ1-2; 7 bases align to TRBD1. Germline CDR1 and CDR2: SNHLY and FYNNEI. The CDR3 has 14 residues. The J segment lost 7 bases and the V segment lost 4 bases, leaving 9 bases of the junction unmatched. The CDR3 spells CASSGQGSPLGYTF. The CDR3 DNA is TGTGCCAGCAGTGGACAGGGCAGCCCTCTTGGCTACACCTTC.

The chain combines TRBV7-9 with TRBJ2-5; the match to TRBD1 covers 10 bases. The germline CDR1 and CDR2 sequences are SEHNR and FQNEAQ (reference sequence). V lost 5 bases and J lost 5; bases outside the gene matches: 8. The CDR3 runs 15 residues. The CDR3 nucleotides read TGTGCCAGCAGCAGTCCGGGACAGGGGACGGAGACCCAGTACTTC. This sequence encodes CASSSPGQGTETQYF.

This clone was counted a few times. V and J are TRBV4-1 and TRBJ1-1; 9 bases are shared with TRBD1. In germline, CDR1 is MGHRA, CDR2 YSYEKL. J was trimmed by 4 bases and V by 1 base; bases with no gene match: 10. This CDR3 has 17 residues. CDR3 sequence (DNA): TGCGCCAGCAGCCAAGGACTAGGGACAGGGTTCCCCACTGAAGCTTTCTTT. It translates to CASSQGLGTGFPTEAFF.

The chain joins TRBV7-9 to TRBJ2-7; 7 positions match TRBD1. V was clipped by 5 bases and J by 6 bases; unmatched bases: 10. The germline V gene has CDR1 SEHNR and CDR2 FQNEAQ (reference sequence). The CDR3 has 14 residues. The CDR3 region is CASSKNDRAGEQYF. CDR3 DNA: TGTGCCAGCAGCAAAAACGACAGGGCGGGCGAGCAGTACTTC. The complete variable domain, with remaining parts taken from reference TRBV7-9 and TRBJ2-7, reads DTGVSQNPRHKITKRGQNVTFRCDPISEHNRLYWYRQTLGQGPEFLTYFQNEAQLEKSRLLSDRFSAERPKGSFSTLEIQRTEQGDSAMYLCASSKNDRAGEQYFGPGTRLTVT.

The sample holds a few counts of this clone. The sample carries other DNA sequences with the same CDR3. This rearrangement joins TRBV9 to TRBJ2-6; no clear D gene. The CDR3 sequence is 15 residues long. V lost 0 bases and J lost 2, with 6 bases in between. Germline V gene data show CDR1 as SGDLS and CDR2 as YYNGEE. CDR3 residues: CASSVEGAGANVLTF. CDR3 sequence (DNA): TGTGCCAGCAGCGTAGAAGGAGCTGGGGCCAACGTCCTGACTTTC.

The chain employs TRBV27 and TRBJ2-5; 12 positions agree with TRBD2. Trimming at V came to 3 bases and at J to 4 bases, leaving 9 bases not matched to a gene. The CDR3 contains 17 residues. Germline V gene sequence: CDR1 MNHEY, CDR2 SMNVEV (reference sequence). Written as DNA, the CDR3 is TGTGCCAGCAGTTTGGCTGGACTAGCGGGAAACTCAGAGACCCAGTACTTC. Protein product: CASSLAGLAGNSETQYF.

The rearrangement uses TRBV24-1 and TRBJ2-1; D might be TRBD2 (6 bases). V was clipped by 3 bases and J by 6 bases, with 20 bases between them. This CDR3 region has 17 residues. Germline CDR1 and CDR2: KGHDR and SFDVKD. The CDR3 loop reads CATSDPKGGESGNEQFF. Here the CDR3 DNA reads TGTGCCACCAGTGATCCCAAGGGAGGAGAGTCGGGCAATGAGCAGTTCTTC.

The chain employs TRBV27 and TRBJ2-1, with D possibly matching TRBD2 (5 bases). V was cut by 10 bases and J by 5 bases, with 15 bases left in between. CDR1 and CDR2 from the germline V gene are MNHEY and SMNVEV (reference sequence). The CDR3 totals 13 residues. This chain's CDR3 is CATHGREDNEQFF. As DNA, the CDR3 is TGTGCCACCCACGGACGGGAAGACAATGAGCAGTTCTTC.

The chain joins TRBV7-3 to TRBJ2-1; 8 nucleotides line up with TRBD1. The germline V gene has CDR1 SGHTA and CDR2 FQGTGA. Trimming cost V 4 bases and J 7 bases; bases outside gene matches: 6. The CDR3 is made up of 14 amino acids. Written as DNA, the CDR3 is TGTGCCAGCAGCTCTTACGGACAGGGAAATGAGCAGTTCTTC. It is translated as CASSSYGQGNEQFF.

This clone was observed a few times. The V call is TRBV4-1, the J call TRBJ2-3; D is uncertain. The V end was cut by 1 base, the J end by 2 bases, with 10 bases between. Germline-derived CDR1 and CDR2 are MGHRA and YSYEKL. The CDR3 is 15 amino acids. The CDR3 loop reads CASSQAPVSTDTQYF. CDR3 nucleotide sequence: TGCGCCAGCAGCCAAGCACCGGTATCCACAGATACGCAGTATTTT.

This clone appeared a few times. The chain links TRBV27 to TRBJ2-7; 7 nucleotides agree with TRBD1. The CDR3 has 16 amino acids. V shed 0 bases and J 0 bases; nucleotides not matched to a gene: 5. Per germline, CDR1 MNHEY and CDR2 SMNVEV (reference sequence). In DNA form, the CDR3 reads TGTGCCAGCAGTTTATCGGTGGGGGACAGCTCCTACGAGCAGTACTTC. Protein sequence: CASSLSVGDSSYEQYF.

The chain recombines TRBV6-6 with TRBJ2-3, with TRBD2 identical over 10 bases. The CDR3 covers 14 residues. CDR1 and CDR2 from the germline V gene are MNHNY and SVGAGI (reference sequence). V gave up 7 bases and J gave up 1 base; unmatched junction bases: 2. CDR3 protein: CASKREGGTDTQYF. The DNA for the CDR3 is TGTGCCAGCAAGCGGGAGGGCGGCACAGATACGCAGTATTTT.

This chain uses TRBV4-2 with TRBJ2-7, with a tentative D call TRBD2 (5 bases). Germline V gene sequence: CDR1 LGHNA, CDR2 YNFKEQ. V gave up 3 bases and J gave up 6 bases, with 12 bases separating them. The CDR3 contains 13 residues. The CDR3 loop reads CASSHSSRTEQYF. The DNA for the CDR3 is TGTGCCAGCAGCCACTCTAGCCGTACCGAGCAGTACTTC.

This clone has just one count. V usage is TRBV7-9 and J usage is TRBJ2-1, with TRBD2 matching over 7 bases. Germline lookup yields CDR1 SEHNR and CDR2 FQNEAQ (reference sequence). The junction had 3 bases not matched to a gene; V was cut back by 4 bases and J by 0 bases. The CDR3 has 15 amino acids. CDR3 bases: TGTGCCAGCAGCTGGACTAGGAGCTCCTACAATGAGCAGTTCTTC. Translating gives CASSWTRSSYNEQFF.

The V gene is TRBV29-1, the J gene TRBJ1-1; D remains ambiguous. Between the trimmed V and J ends, which lost 4 bases and 1 base, there was a span of 13 bases. The CDR3 covers 14 residues. CDR1 is SQVTM, CDR2 ANQGSEA, per germline. CDR3 DNA: TGCAGCGTTGTCCTCTTTAGTAGGAACACTGAAGCTTTCTTT. Protein: CSVVLFSRNTEAFF.

About this clone itself: This specimen includes other DNA sequences encoding the same CDR3. The rearrangement uses TRBV28 and TRBJ2-3; weak D call: TRBD2 (5 bases). This CDR3 spans 14 amino acids. Trimming left V 3 bases short and J 0 bases short, with 7 bases between. CDR1 and CDR2 (germline): MDHEN, SYDVKM. DNA of the CDR3: TGTGCCAGCAGTTTGGGCGGGAGCACAGATACGCAGTATTTT. Its protein is CASSLGGSTDTQYF.

The rearrangement uses TRBV2 and TRBJ2-5; 9 bases are shared with TRBD2. V trimming: 8 bases; J trimming: 1 base; junction bases outside the gene matches: 8. This CDR3 comprises 15 residues. Germline CDR1 SNHLY, CDR2 FYNNEI. CDR3 loop: CASAAGGQFQETQYF. Written as DNA, the CDR3 is TGTGCCAGCGCAGCGGGGGGACAGTTCCAAGAGACCCAGTACTTC.

This clone has just a few counts. The genes are TRBV5-1 and TRBJ1-4; the D is unclear. The CDR3 covers 15 residues. The germline V and J ends were trimmed by 1 base and 0 bases, with 7 bases remaining between them. CDR1 is SGHRS and CDR2 is YFSETQ in the germline V gene. In DNA form, the CDR3 reads TGCGCCAGCAGCTTGAGGCAGGCAACTAATGAAAAACTGTTTTTT. This gives the protein CASSLRQATNEKLFF.

V is TRBV5-1 and J is TRBJ2-7; 8 bases are shared with TRBD1. The CDR3 consists of 15 residues. Germline V CDR1 and CDR2: SGHRS, YFSETQ. V lost 2 bases and J lost 6; bases outside the gene matches: 10. CDR3 sequence (DNA): TGCGCCAGCAGCTTTACTAGGACAGGGAGGTCCGAGCAGTACTTC. It yields the protein CASSFTRTGRSEQYF.